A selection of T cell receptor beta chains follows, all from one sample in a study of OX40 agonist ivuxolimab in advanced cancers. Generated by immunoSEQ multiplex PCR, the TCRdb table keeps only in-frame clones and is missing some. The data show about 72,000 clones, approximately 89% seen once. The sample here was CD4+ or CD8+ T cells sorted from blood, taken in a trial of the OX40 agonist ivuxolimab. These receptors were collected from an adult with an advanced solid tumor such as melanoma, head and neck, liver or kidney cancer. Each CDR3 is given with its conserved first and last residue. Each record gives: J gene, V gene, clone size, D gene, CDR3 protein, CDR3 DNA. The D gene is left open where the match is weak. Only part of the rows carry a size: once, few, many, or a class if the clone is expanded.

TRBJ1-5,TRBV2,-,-,CASTGRVEDQPQHF,TGTGCCAGCACCGGCAGGGTGGAAGATCAGCCCCAGCATTTT
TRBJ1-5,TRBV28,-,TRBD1,CASSLFLRDRGGKGYQPQHF,TGTGCCAGCAGTTTATTCCTCCGGGACAGGGGCGGAAAAGGGTATCAGCCCCAGCATTTT
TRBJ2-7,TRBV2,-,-,CASRVIYEQYF,TGTGCCAGCAGGGTTATCTACGAGCAGTACTTC
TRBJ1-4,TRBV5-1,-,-,CASSAKRRDLGEKLFF,TGCGCCAGCAGCGCCAAGCGCCGGGACCTAGGGGAAAAACTGTTTTTT
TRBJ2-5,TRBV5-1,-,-,CASSQGTGTETQYF,TGCGCCAGCAGCCAAGGTACAGGGACAGAGACCCAGTACTTC
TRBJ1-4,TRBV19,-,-,CASSIVREKLFF,TGTGCCAGTAGTATTGTGAGGGAAAAACTGTTTTTT
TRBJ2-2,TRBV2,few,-,CASSQRGSHTGELFF,TGTGCCAGCAGTCAAAGGGGTTCTCACACCGGGGAGCTGTTTTTT
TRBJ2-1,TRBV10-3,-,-,CAISDRLNEQFF,TGTGCCATCAGTGATCGGCTGAATGAGCAGTTCTTC
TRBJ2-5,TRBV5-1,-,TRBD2,CASSWGLALQETQYF,TGCGCCAGCAGCTGGGGACTAGCGCTTCAAGAGACCCAGTACTTC
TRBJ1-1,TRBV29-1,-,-,CSAAPGWGMNTEAFF,TGCAGCGCCGCGCCCGGGTGGGGCATGAACACTGAAGCTTTCTTT
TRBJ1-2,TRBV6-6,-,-,CASRSGDGGYTF,TGTGCCAGCAGATCCGGGGATGGTGGCTACACCTTC
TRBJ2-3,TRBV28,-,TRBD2,CASLLAGADTQYF,TGTGCCAGCCTACTAGCGGGCGCAGATACGCAGTATTTT
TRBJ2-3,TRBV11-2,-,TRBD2,CASSFPRLAGGGSTDTQYF,TGTGCCAGCAGCTTCCCTAGGCTAGCGGGAGGAGGAAGCACAGATACGCAGTATTTT
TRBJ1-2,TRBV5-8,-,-,CASSRTDPTNYGYTF,TGTGCCAGCAGCCGGACAGACCCGACCAACTATGGCTACACCTTC
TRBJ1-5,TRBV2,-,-,CASTLRTHGNQPQHF,TGTGCCAGCACCTTGCGGACCCATGGGAATCAGCCCCAGCATTTT